A single T cell receptor (beta chain) is shown here with its context. Its antigen remains unknown. The sample belongs to a study of vaccination and CD4 T cells after COVID-19. As for the study in general: A positive SARS-CoV-2 nasal swab PCR result was recorded for each convalescent patient; about 9 were mild and one severe. The post-COVID samples were taken a median about 98 days after diagnosis, anywhere from 35 to 161. Cultures serving as controls received a peptide pool (CEFX or HIV-1 Nef) or no peptide.

The treatment denotes: roughly 11-day PBMC culture with coronavirus spike peptide pools or control peptides (ViraFEST assay). ViraFEST grew antigen-specific T cells using peptide pools, then sequenced TCRs. Once obtained from cultured CD4+ T cells, the DNA was sequenced using the Oncomine TCR Beta short-read assay. One entry per CDR3 protein results from TCRdb running MiXCR on the PCR reads. Of about 20,000 distinct CDR3 sequences listed, less than 55% are singletons. Specimen: CD4+ T cells from blood, cultured in vitro. The clonotype was recovered from a human donor who had recovered from COVID-19.

The CDR3 spells CASMTGTGSTGELFF. DNA of the CDR3: TGTGCCAGTATGACCGGGACAGGGAGCACCGGGGAGCTGTTTTTT. V is TRBV19 and J is TRBJ2-2, with 9 bases that match TRBD1. V lost 7 bases and J lost 4; bases outside the gene matches: 7. Germline CDR1 is LNHDA and CDR2 is SQIVND (reference sequence). The CDR3 extends over 15 amino acids.